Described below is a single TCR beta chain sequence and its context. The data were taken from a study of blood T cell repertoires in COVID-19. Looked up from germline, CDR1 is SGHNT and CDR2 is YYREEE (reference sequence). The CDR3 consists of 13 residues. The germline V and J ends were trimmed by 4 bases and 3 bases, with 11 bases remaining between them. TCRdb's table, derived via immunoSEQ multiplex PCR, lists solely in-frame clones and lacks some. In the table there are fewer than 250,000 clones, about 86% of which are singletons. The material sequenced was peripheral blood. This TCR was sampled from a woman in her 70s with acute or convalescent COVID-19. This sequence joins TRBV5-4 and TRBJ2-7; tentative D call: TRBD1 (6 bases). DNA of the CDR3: TGTGCCAGCAGCCCCCAGGGGAGCTACGAGCAGTACTTC. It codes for CASSPQGSYEQYF.